A single TCR beta chain is shown here with its context. Only in-frame clones appear in the TCRdb table, and some are missing; sequencing was by immunoSEQ multiplex PCR. The repertoire includes roughly 1,000,000 clones, 78% of them detected once, and 0.5% to 0.6% sits in the top ten. These data are taken from a study of shared clonotypes between healthy human individuals. CDR1 SGHAT and CDR2 FQNNGV come from the germline V gene. The V gene lost 1 base and the J gene lost 8 bases, with 11 bases spanning the gap. CDR3 length equals 13 residues. The sequenced material came from memory CD4+ T cells from PBMCs. As for subset: CD45RA-negative fraction. The receptor was isolated from a man younger than 30 in good health. Some clones in this sample may be carry-over from other donors' samples. The rearrangement links TRBV11-2 to TRBJ1-1, with D perhaps TRBD1 (5 bases). This chain's CDR3 is CASSLASGTEAFF. In DNA, the CDR3 is TGTGCCAGCAGCTTAGCGTCCGGGACCGAAGCTTTCTTT.